Below, 18 T cell receptor beta chains from the same sample are listed, as sequenced in a study of shared clonotypes between healthy human individuals. Naive CD8 isolation took CD45RO-negative cells positively selected for CCR7 and excluded terminally differentiated effector memory CD45RA+ cells. The assay was immunoSEQ multiplex PCR, and TCRdb's table has in-frame clones only and misses some. The repertoire consists of 1.5 million to 2.5 million clones, with roughly 95% occurring once and the leading ten covering more than 0.9%. Sequencing input: naive CD8+ T cells sorted from blood. These receptor sequences come from a man between 18 and 35 years old in good health.

The V and J genes are TRBV28 and TRBJ2-3; no reliable D call. Trimming removed 8 bases from V and 4 bases from J, with 7 bases in between. The V gene's germline CDR1 is MDHEN and CDR2 SYDVKM. The CDR3 has 11 residues. The CDR3 region is CASDYADTQYF. Written as DNA, the CDR3 is TGTGCCAGCGATTATGCAGATACGCAGTATTTT.

The chain links TRBV7-6 to TRBJ2-1, with D uncertain. Germline V lookup: CDR1 SGHVS, CDR2 FNYEAQ. The V end lost 0 bases, the J end lost 0 bases, and 12 bases lay between the germline ends. The CDR3 has 17 amino acids. The CDR3 is CASSLAIPESSYNEQFF. The CDR3, as DNA: TGTGCCAGCAGCTTAGCTATTCCAGAGAGCTCCTACAATGAGCAGTTCTTC.

V and J are TRBV4-1 and TRBJ2-5, with 8 positions matching TRBD1. The length of the CDR3 is 15 residues. V shed 5 bases and J 5 bases; nucleotides not matched to a gene: 10. The germline CDR1 and CDR2 sequences are MGHRA and YSYEKL. CDR3 bases: TGCGCCAGCAGCTTCAGGGGGCGAATACTCGAGACCCAGTACTTC. Encoded protein: CASSFRGRILETQYF.

This chain connects TRBV25-1 to TRBJ1-4, with D unclear. The germline gives CDR1 MGHDK, CDR2 SYGVNS. The V end was cut by 10 bases, the J end by 1 base, with 13 bases between. This CDR3 spans 14 amino acids. The CDR3 loop is CATTSGETNEKLFF. The CDR3 DNA reads TGTGCCACGACCTCGGGCGAAACTAATGAAAAACTGTTTTTT.

V gene TRBV2 combines with J gene TRBJ2-3; 8 bases are a match to TRBD2. The germline V gene encodes CDR1 SNHLY and CDR2 FYNNEI. Germline trimming cut 0 bases from V and 0 bases from J; bases unmatched to any gene: 8. The CDR3 covers 18 residues. The CDR3 nucleotides are TGTGCCAGCAGTGAAGCGACCGGGGGGGCCTGGAGCACAGATACGCAGTATTTT. This codes for CASSEATGGAWSTDTQYF.

This clone was recorded once. The J gene is TRBJ2-5, the V gene TRBV28; TRBD2 matches 9 bases. The ends lost 3 bases at V and 4 bases at J; junction bases unmatched: 3. The CDR3 spans 14 residues. Germline lookup yields CDR1 MDHEN and CDR2 SYDVKM. The CDR3 region is CASSLGLAPETQYF. CDR3 coding DNA: TGTGCCAGCAGTTTGGGACTAGCCCCAGAGACCCAGTACTTC.

The chain has TRBV6-6 and TRBJ2-1; D could derive from TRBD1 or TRBD2 (5 bases each). V was trimmed by 10 bases and J by 4 bases, leaving 20 bases between them. Germline CDR1 and CDR2: MNHNY and SVGAGI (reference sequence). The CDR3 extends over 15 amino acids. CDR3 coding DNA: TGTGCCATTAGGGACCAGGATGATCGGTACAATGAGCAGTTCTTC. Translation gives CAIRDQDDRYNEQFF.

The chain employs TRBV28 and TRBJ1-4; D uncertain. Germline V CDR1 and CDR2: MDHEN, SYDVKM. Trimming pared 3 bases from V and 7 bases from J, leaving 18 bases between. The CDR3 is made up of 16 amino acids. DNA of the CDR3: TGTGCCAGCAGTTTCCCCCCAGGAGAGTACAGTGAAAAACTGTTTTTT. This translates into CASSFPPGEYSEKLFF.

V gene TRBV28 combines with J gene TRBJ2-7; tentative D call: TRBD2 (6 bases). This CDR3 comprises 14 residues. V gave up 2 bases and J gave up 2 bases, with 10 bases separating them. Looked up from germline, CDR1 is MDHEN and CDR2 is SYDVKM. The CDR3 loop reads CASSLGTYPYEQYF. The CDR3 nucleotides read TGTGCCAGCAGTTTAGGGACTTATCCCTACGAGCAGTACTTC.

Worth noting for this clone: The germline gene is not matched at one end of the junction; a read error may be the cause. The rearrangement joins TRBV6-5 to TRBJ1-1, with TRBD1 as a possible D gene (5 bases). CDR3 length equals 16 residues. CDR1 MNHEY and CDR2 SVGAGI come from the germline V gene. Here the CDR3 reads CASSYSIGRENAEAFF. The DNA of the CDR3 is TGTGCCAGCAGTTACTCGATCGGCAGGGAGAACGCTGAAGCTTTCTTT.

This rearrangement joins TRBV10-3 to TRBJ1-1; D is uncertain. In germline, CDR1 is ENHRY, CDR2 SYGVKD. This CDR3 spans 12 amino acids. With 0 bases removed from V and 7 bases from J, the gap between germline ends came to 6 bases. In DNA form, the CDR3 reads TGTGCCATCAGTGAGTCGGAAGTTGAAGCTTTCTTT. It specifies CAISESEVEAFF.

This chain connects TRBV30 to TRBJ2-5; tentative D call: TRBD2 (5 bases). The CDR3 spans 14 residues. From germline, CDR1 is GTSNPN and CDR2 SVGIG (reference sequence). Trimming shortened V by 0 bases and J by 2 bases, and 10 bases separated the two germline ends. The CDR3 region has the DNA TGTGCCTGGAGTGTACAAACGGGACAAGAGACCCAGTACTTC. Translated, it gives CAWSVQTGQETQYF. Combining the CDR3 with reference TRBV30 and TRBJ2-5 gives the whole variable domain SQTIHQWPATLVQPVGSPLSLECTVEGTSNPNLYWYRQAAGRGLQLLFYSVGIGQISSEVPQNLSASRPQDRQFILSSKKLLLSDSGFYLCAWSVQTGQETQYFGPGTRLLVL.

As DNA, the CDR3 is TGTGCCAGCAGCTTAGCACCCGTGGGGTACGAGCAGTACTTC. Translated: CASSLAPVGYEQYF. This sequence joins TRBV11-2 and TRBJ2-7; D uncertain. Germline V gene data show CDR1 as SGHAT and CDR2 as FQNNGV. The CDR3 length is 14 residues. Trimming stripped 1 base from V and 4 bases from J, with 11 bases between.

This chain joins TRBV2 and TRBJ2-1, with a weak D call TRBD2 (6 bases). The CDR3 contains 17 residues. V lost 5 bases and J lost 0, with 17 bases in between. Germline assignment: CDR1 SNHLY and CDR2 FYNNEI. The DNA of the CDR3 is TGTGCCAGCAGTTGGGACTCTGCATCTAGCTCCTACAATGAGCAGTTCTTC. This gives the protein CASSWDSASSSYNEQFF.

The chain is built from TRBV4-1 and TRBJ2-2; D is perhaps TRBD1 (5 bases). Germline loops: CDR1 MGHRA, CDR2 YSYEKL. The CDR3 has 15 amino acids. Deletions cut 1 base from V and 4 bases from J, with 10 bases between. CDR3 sequence: CASSQGIQVTGELFF. CDR3 DNA sequence: TGCGCCAGCAGCCAAGGAATACAGGTCACCGGGGAGCTGTTTTTT.

The V call is TRBV7-2, the J call TRBJ2-1; D not certain. V was trimmed by 0 bases and J by 3 bases, leaving 9 bases between them. Germline V gene data show CDR1 as SGHTA and CDR2 as FQGNSA. The CDR3 runs 15 residues. CDR3 nucleotides: TGTGCCAGCAGCTTAGCTAGTCCCTTCTACAATGAGCAGTTCTTC. Translated: CASSLASPFYNEQFF.

As concerns this clone: Other DNA sequences in this sample translate to the same CDR3. The chain uses TRBV19 and TRBJ2-7, with TRBD1 as a possible D gene (6 bases). CDR3 size: 15 residues. The germline V gene encodes CDR1 LNHDA and CDR2 SQIVND (reference sequence). Deletions cut 1 base from V and 2 bases from J, with 12 bases between. As DNA, the CDR3 is TGTGCCAGTAGTATAGGACCAGGGGAGACCTACGAGCAGTACTTC. Translating gives CASSIGPGETYEQYF.

The chain is built from TRBV27 and TRBJ2-5; TRBD2 matches at 9 bases. This CDR3 is built from 14 residues. Trimming took 5 bases from V and 3 from J; bases not matched to a gene: 4. The germline CDR1 and CDR2 sequences are MNHEY and SMNVEV (reference sequence). The CDR3 DNA reads TGTGCCAGCAGTCTCCGGACTAGCGAAGAGACCCAGTACTTC. This gives the protein CASSLRTSEETQYF.